Detailed here is one T cell receptor beta chain. This sample was included in a study of control samples from healthy donors and cancer patients. Method: immunoSEQ multiplex PCR; TCRdb's copy keeps in-frame clones and lacks some. The sample contains 25,000 to 30,000 clones, around 85% of which appear only once. The receptor was isolated from a woman aged 55-70 years with head and neck cancer. What was sequenced was PBMCs.

This CDR3 is CASSLEGWRQETQYF. The CDR3 DNA sequence: TGTGCCAGCAGCTTAGAGGGATGGCGTCAAGAGACCCAGTACTTC. The chain recombines TRBV11-2 with TRBJ2-5; D uncertain. This CDR3 has 15 amino acids. Trimming shortened V by 0 bases and J by 2 bases, and 10 bases separated the two germline ends. Germline V gives CDR1 SGHAT, CDR2 FQNNGV.